These T cell receptor beta chains were read from a single sample in a study of blood T cell repertoires in COVID-19. Profiling relied on immunoSEQ multiplex PCR, and the TCRdb table lists in-frame clones only, not all of them. The table lists 130,000 to 150,000 clones, about four fifths of them singletons. Sequencing used peripheral blood. Receptor source: a human donor in a cohort sampled during active COVID-19. The CDR3 runs from the conserved cysteine through the conserved F or W. A D gene is named only where the DNA matches it firmly. For some rows the clone size is stated as once, few or many, or as a class when expanded; others skip it.

>TRBV30|TRBD1|NA|TRBJ2-1
TGTGCCTGGAGTGTACGCAGGACAGGGGAACCAGGTGAGCAGTTCTTC
CAWSVRRTGEPGEQFF
>TRBV19|TRBD1|few|TRBJ1-5
TGTGCCAGTCGAATCCGGACAGGTCTCAGTCAGCCCCAGCATTTT
CASRIRTGLSQPQHF
>TRBV21-1|NA|NA|TRBJ1-1
TGTGCCAGCCCAAGGAGCGACCGGGACAGGGGGCTCAGAGGCGAAGCTTTCTTT
CASPRSDRDRGLRGEAFF
>TRBV6-5|NA|NA|TRBJ2-1
TGTGCCAGCAGTCAAATAGAGAGTGAGCAGTTCTTC
CASSQIESEQFF
>TRBV5-4|NA|NA|TRBJ2-2
TGTGCCAGCAGCCCGCCGACTAGCGGGGAGCTGTTTTTT
CASSPPTSGELFF
>TRBV10-1|NA|few|TRBJ1-6
TGCGCCAGCAGTAGTGGTGGCGGCTCGGGGTCACCCCTCCACTTT
CASSSGGGSGSPLHF
>TRBV15|NA|NA|TRBJ2-2
TGTGCCACCAGCAGCGCCGAGAGGGCATTCAACACCGGGGAGCTGTTTTTT
CATSSAERAFNTGELFF
>TRBV3-1/TRBV3-2|NA|NA|TRBJ1-5
TGTGCCAGCAGCATCCGGAGCAATCAGCCCCAGCATTTT
CASSIRSNQPQHF
>TRBV6-1|NA|few|TRBJ1-4
TGTGCCAGCAGTGAAGAAGGGGTTGGATCTTGGGCGACACTGTTTTTT
CASSEEGVGSWATLFF
>TRBV30|NA|NA|TRBJ2-3
TGTGCCTGGAGCAAGGGACTTAGCACAGATACGCAGTATTTT
CAWSKGLSTDTQYF
>TRBV21-1|NA|NA|TRBJ1-1
TGTGCCAGCAGCCGGGGGGTTAGTGATTGGAACACTGAAGCTTTCTTT
CASSRGVSDWNTEAFF
>TRBV11-1|TRBD1|NA|TRBJ1-1
TGTGCCAGCAGCTTAGCTGGGACAGGGGCCTCTGAAGCTTTCTTT
CASSLAGTGASEAFF
>TRBV5-4|TRBD2|few|TRBJ2-5
TGTGCCAGCAGCGGGGGACTAGCGGGAGGACAAGAGACCCAGTACTTC
CASSGGLAGGQETQYF
>TRBV25-1|NA|NA|TRBJ1-1
TGTGCCAGCAGTGAATACGGGGAGCACCACACTGAAGCTTTCTTT
CASSEYGEHHTEAFF
>TRBV6-5|NA|few|TRBJ2-3
TGTGCCAGCACGGGACCAGGGGCAGATACGCAGTATTTT
CASTGPGADTQYF
>TRBV4-2|NA|NA|TRBJ2-5
TGTGCCAGCAGCCAAGGGGACTCACGGGCCCAGTACTTC
CASSQGDSRAQYF
>TRBV21-1|NA|NA|TRBJ1-1
TGTGCCAGCAGCAAAGGGAGGGCCTTCTTCTACGAACCGAATGAAGCTTTCTTT
CASSKGRAFFYEPNEAFF
>TRBV19|NA|once|TRBJ2-1
TGTGCCAGTAAAGTCTCGGCTAGCGCAATCAATGAGCAGTTCTTC
CASKVSASAINEQFF
>TRBV12-3/TRBV12-4|NA|NA|TRBJ2-1
TGTGCCAGCTCGGGTTACAATGAGCAGTTCTTC
CASSGYNEQFF
>TRBV5-4|TRBD2|NA|TRBJ2-7
TGTGCCAGCAGCTTGGAAGGTAGCGGGGGCTACGAGCAGTACTTC
CASSLEGSGGYEQYF
>TRBV15|NA|NA|TRBJ2-1
TGTGCCACCAGCAGGAGGGTCACCTACAATGAGCAGTTCTTC
CATSRRVTYNEQFF
>TRBV20-1|TRBD1|NA|TRBJ2-7
TGCAGTGCTAGTGATCCCAGGGGGTTGGGTTACGAGCAGTACTTC
CSASDPRGLGYEQYF
>TRBV29-1|TRBD1|NA|TRBJ2-5
TGCAGCGTTGAAACAGGGGTAGAGACCCAGTACTTC
CSVETGVETQYF
>TRBV19|TRBD1|NA|TRBJ1-5
TGTGCCAGTAGTCCGGGACAGTCGAATCAGCCCCAGCATTTT
CASSPGQSNQPQHF
>TRBV30|NA|NA|TRBJ1-6
TGTGCCTGGAGCCCCGGACATGGTTTCAGCTCCTATAATTCACCCCTCCACTTT
CAWSPGHGFSSYNSPLHF
>TRBV18|TRBD1|NA|TRBJ1-1
TGTGCCAGCTCACCCGGACAGGGGGTCTCAGCCACTGAAGCTTTCTTT
CASSPGQGVSATEAFF
>TRBV25-1|TRBD1|NA|TRBJ2-3
TGTGCCAGCAGTGAATGGACAGGGAGCACAGATACGCAGTATTTT
CASSEWTGSTDTQYF
>TRBV4-1|TRBD1|NA|TRBJ1-4
TGCGCCAGCAGCCACCGACAGGGAGCTAATGAAAAACTGTTTTTT
CASSHRQGANEKLFF
>TRBV24-1|NA|NA|TRBJ1-6
TGTGCCACCAGTGACAGAAGACAGAATTCACCCCTCCACTTT
CATSDRRQNSPLHF
>TRBV6-2/TRBV6-3|TRBD1|NA|TRBJ1-1
TGTGCCAGCAGCGGACAGGTGAACACTGAAGCTTTCTTT
CASSGQVNTEAFF
>TRBV29-1|TRBD1|NA|TRBJ1-4
TGCAGCGTTGTGGATGAACAGGGGGCGAGGGAAAAACTGTTTTTT
CSVVDEQGAREKLFF